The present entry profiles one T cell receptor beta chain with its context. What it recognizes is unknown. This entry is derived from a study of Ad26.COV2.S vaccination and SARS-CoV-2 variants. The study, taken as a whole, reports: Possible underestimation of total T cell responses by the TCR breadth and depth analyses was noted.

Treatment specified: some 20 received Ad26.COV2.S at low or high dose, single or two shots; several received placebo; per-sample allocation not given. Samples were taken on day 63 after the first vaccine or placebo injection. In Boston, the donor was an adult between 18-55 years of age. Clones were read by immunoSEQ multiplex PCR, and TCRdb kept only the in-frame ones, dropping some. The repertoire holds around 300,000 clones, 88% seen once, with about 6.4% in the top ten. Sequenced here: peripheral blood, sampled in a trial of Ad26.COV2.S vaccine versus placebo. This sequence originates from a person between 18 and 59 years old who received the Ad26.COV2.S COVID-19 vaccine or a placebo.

The CDR3 DNA reads as TGCGCCAGCAGCCAAGATCCAGGGAGGGAGCAGTACTTC. Translating it yields CASSQDPGREQYF. The chain combines TRBV4-3 with TRBJ2-7; the D gene is possibly TRBD2 (6 bases). Germline-derived CDR1 and CDR2 are LGHNA and YSLEER. The CDR3 totals 13 residues. V was cut by 0 bases and J by 7 bases, with 10 bases left in between.